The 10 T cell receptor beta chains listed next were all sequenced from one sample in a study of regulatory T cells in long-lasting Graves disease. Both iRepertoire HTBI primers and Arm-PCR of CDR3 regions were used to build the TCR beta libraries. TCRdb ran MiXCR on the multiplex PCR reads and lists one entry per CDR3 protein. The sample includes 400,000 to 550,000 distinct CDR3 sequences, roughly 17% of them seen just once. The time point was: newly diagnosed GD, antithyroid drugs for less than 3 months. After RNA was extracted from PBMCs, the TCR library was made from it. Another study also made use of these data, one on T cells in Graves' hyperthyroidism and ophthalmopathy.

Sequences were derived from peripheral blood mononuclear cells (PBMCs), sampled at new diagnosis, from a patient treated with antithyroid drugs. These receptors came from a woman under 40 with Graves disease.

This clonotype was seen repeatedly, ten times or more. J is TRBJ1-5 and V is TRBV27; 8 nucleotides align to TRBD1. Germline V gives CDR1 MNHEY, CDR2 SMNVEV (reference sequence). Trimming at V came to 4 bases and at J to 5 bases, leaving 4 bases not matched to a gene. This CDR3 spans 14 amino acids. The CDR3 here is CASSSGQGYQPQHF. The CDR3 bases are TGTGCCAGCAGTTCCGGACAGGGTTATCAGCCCCAGCATTTT.

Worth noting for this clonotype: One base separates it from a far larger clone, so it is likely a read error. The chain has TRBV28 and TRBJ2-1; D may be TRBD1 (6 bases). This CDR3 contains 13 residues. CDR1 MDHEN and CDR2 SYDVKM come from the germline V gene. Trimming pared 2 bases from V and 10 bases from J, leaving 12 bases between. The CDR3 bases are TGTGCCAGCAGTTTAGGGACACCAAACGAGCAGTTCTTC. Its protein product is CASSLGTPNEQFF.

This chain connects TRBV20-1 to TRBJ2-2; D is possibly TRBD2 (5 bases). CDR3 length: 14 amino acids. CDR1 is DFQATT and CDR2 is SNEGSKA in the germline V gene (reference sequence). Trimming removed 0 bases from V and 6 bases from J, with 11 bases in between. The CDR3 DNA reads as TGCAGTGCTAGAGACTTTACTAGTCCCGGGGAGCTGTTTTTT. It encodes CSARDFTSPGELFF.

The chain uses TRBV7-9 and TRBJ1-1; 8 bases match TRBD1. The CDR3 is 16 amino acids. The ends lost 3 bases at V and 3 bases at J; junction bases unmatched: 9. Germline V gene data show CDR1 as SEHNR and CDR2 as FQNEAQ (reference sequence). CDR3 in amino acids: CASSFPTTGVDTEAFF. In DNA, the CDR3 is TGTGCCAGCAGCTTCCCGACGACAGGGGTGGACACTGAAGCTTTCTTT.

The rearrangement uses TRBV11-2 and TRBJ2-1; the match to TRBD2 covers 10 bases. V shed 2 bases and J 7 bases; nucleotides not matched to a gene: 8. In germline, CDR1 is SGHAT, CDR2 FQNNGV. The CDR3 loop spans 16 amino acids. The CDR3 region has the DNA TGTGCCAGCAGCTTATTTCTAGCGGGAGTAGAAAATGAGCAGTTCTTC. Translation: CASSLFLAGVENEQFF.

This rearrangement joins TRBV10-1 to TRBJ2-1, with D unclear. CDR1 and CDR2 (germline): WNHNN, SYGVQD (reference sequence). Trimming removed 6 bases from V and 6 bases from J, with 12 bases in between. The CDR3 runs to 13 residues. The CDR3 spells CASSPATLNEQFF. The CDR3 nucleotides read TGCGCCAGCAGCCCTGCTACGCTCAATGAGCAGTTCTTC.

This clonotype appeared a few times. The chain's CDR3 is CASSPDGTSNQPQHF. The CDR3 nucleotides read TGCGCCAGCAGCCCGGACGGAACCAGCAATCAGCCCCAGCATTTT. V and J are TRBV5-1 and TRBJ1-5; the D is unclear. V lost 4 bases and J lost 1, with 12 bases in between. The CDR3 sequence is 15 residues long. Per the germline V gene, CDR1 is SGHRS and CDR2 is YFSETQ.

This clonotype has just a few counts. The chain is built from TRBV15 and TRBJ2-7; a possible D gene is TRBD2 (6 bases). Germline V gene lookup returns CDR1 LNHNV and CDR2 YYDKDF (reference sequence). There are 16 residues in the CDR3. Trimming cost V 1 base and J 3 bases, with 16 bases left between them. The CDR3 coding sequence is TGTGCCACCAGCAGAGCTGGGGTGGCTAGCGTCTACGAGCAGTACTTC. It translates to CATSRAGVASVYEQYF. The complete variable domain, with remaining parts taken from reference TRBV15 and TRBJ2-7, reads DAMVIQNPRYQVTQFGKPVTLSCSQTLNHNVMYWYQQKSSQAPKLLFHYYDKDFNNEADTPDNFQSRRPNTSFCFLDIRSPGLGDTAMYLCATSRAGVASVYEQYFGPGTRLTVT.

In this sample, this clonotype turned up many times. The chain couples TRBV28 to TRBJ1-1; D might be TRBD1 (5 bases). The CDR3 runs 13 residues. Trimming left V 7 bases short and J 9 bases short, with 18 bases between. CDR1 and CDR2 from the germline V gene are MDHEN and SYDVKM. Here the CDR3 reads CASKYRHQGQAFF. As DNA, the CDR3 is TGTGCCAGCAAGTATCGCCATCAGGGCCAAGCTTTCTTT.

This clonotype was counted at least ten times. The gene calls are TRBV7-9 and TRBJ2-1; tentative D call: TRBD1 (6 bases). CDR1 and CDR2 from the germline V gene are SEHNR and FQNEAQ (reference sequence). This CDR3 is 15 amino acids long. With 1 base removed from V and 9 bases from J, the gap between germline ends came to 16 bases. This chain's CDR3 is CASSLGRNRDPEQFF. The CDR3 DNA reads TGTGCCAGCAGCTTAGGCCGTAACAGGGATCCTGAGCAGTTCTTC.